The entry below gives a single T cell receptor beta chain sequence along with its context. The antigen this receptor binds is unknown. No base qualities exist here, and no much larger clone lies one base off it. This entry comes from a study of blood T cell repertoires in COVID-19 (dated by TCRdb to about 2020). The study in broad terms: Samples from collaborators originated in the United States, Italy and Spain and spanned both the acute and convalescent phases of COVID-19. The prospective study material was composed of cDNA or gDNA derived from T cells, B-cell-depleted T cells, or PBMCs. The dataset comprised deeply sampled blood TCRbeta repertoires from subjects exposed to, actively infected with, or recovered from COVID-19. A freely available public database, intended as a resource for researchers studying the immune response to SARS-CoV-2, is where the repertoires were released. Samples were obtained from the ongoing ImmuneRACE study (first 160 participants) and from 1,254 subjects provided by 6 global collaborators. Nearly every sample came with metadata listing a de-identified subject ID, COVID-19 status, age in years and sex. Where available, HLA class I and class II types were taken from metadata supplied by the sample provider and were not determined by assay-based typing.

Here is what the overall study found, with its caveats: How much clinical and demographic metadata was included differed by source and by participant, and the metadata was provided uncurated.

Collaborating institutions collected whole blood in K2EDTA tubes following their own protocols. For TCRbeta analysis, collaborators shipped samples as frozen whole blood, isolated PBMCs, or DNA extracted from either of those sample types. TCRbeta CDR3 regions were amplified from genomic DNA using the immunoSEQ Assay, a bias-controlled multiplex PCR. On the study's bioinformatics: Within the assay, amplification of reference gene primers was used to estimate how many nucleated cells each sample contained. Sequence reads were collapsed and filtered to measure the absolute abundance of every unique TCRbeta CDR3 rearrangement. For each sample, productive Simpson clonality was calculated as the square root of Simpson's diversity index across productive rearrangements. The source is immuneACCESS, and TCRdb retained only in-frame sequences with V and J called. Part of the clones is not carried over; for the studies checked, unresolved V genes explain less than half of this, and the remainder is unexplained. V and J calls plus clone size are reproduced from that table; the DNA served to infer D and trimming. This sample is represented by about 190,000 clones; just under 85% of them were singletons. Approximately 5.1% of the sample is held by the ten biggest clonotypes.

For CDR1 and CDR2, the germline V gene lists SGHTA and FQGTGA. Its CDR3 holds 15 amino acids, cysteine through phenylalanine. The entry retains the CDR3 DNA only, 45 bases that are in frame from base 1. V lost 1 base and J lost 8 bases; the stretch between them is 14 bases long. Sample: peripheral blood. The V and J genes are TRBV7-3 and TRBJ2-2, with the D gene uncertain. The sequence derives from a woman between 65 and 79 years old with active or convalescent COVID-19. The CDR3 is CASSLNPSPSGELFF. The nucleotide sequence is TGTGCCAGCAGCTTAAACCCTTCTCCTAGTGGGGAGCTGTTTTTT.